The 20 T cell receptor beta chains reported below all come from one sample, sequenced in a study of blood T cell repertoires in COVID-19. Assay: immunoSEQ multiplex PCR; the TCRdb copy retains only in-frame clones and omits some. The sample includes 200,000 to 250,000 clones, 82% of them seen just once. Material for sequencing was PBMCs or T cells enriched from blood (not recorded which). Source of these receptors: a woman aged 55-75 years who had recovered from COVID-19.

The rearrangement links TRBV9 to TRBJ1-3; D is undetermined. This CDR3 is built from 18 residues. Germline values: CDR1 SGDLS, CDR2 YYNGEE. V was trimmed by 0 bases and J by 5 bases, leaving 21 bases between them. CDR3 residues: CASSVELSGEVGRNTIYF. The CDR3 region has the DNA TGTGCCAGCAGCGTAGAGTTATCGGGAGAGGTTGGCAGAAACACCATATATTTT.

This clone appeared a single time. The chain combines TRBV7-8 with TRBJ1-6; 8 bases fit TRBD1. Trimming took 0 bases from V and 11 from J; bases not matched to a gene: 6. Germline V CDR1 and CDR2: SGHVS, FQNEAQ. This CDR3 comprises 15 residues. The CDR3 nucleotides read TGTGCCAGCAGCTTAGCGCAGGGGGCGCGAGCACCCCTCCACTTT. Its protein product is CASSLAQGARAPLHF.

This rearrangement joins TRBV7-2 to TRBJ1-5, with D possibly TRBD1 on 6 matching bases. This CDR3 region has 16 residues. Germline CDR1 reads SGHTA; CDR2 reads FQGNSA. V lost 0 bases and J lost 9, with 18 bases in between. The DNA for the CDR3 is TGTGCCAGCAGCTTAGCGTCGGGGGGCAGGGAGTGGCCCCAGCATTTT. Translation gives CASSLASGGREWPQHF.

The chain uses TRBV24-1 and TRBJ1-5; TRBD1 matches 11 bases. The length of the CDR3 is 15 residues. The trim removed 3 bases at V and 6 bases at J, leaving 3 bases unmatched. Germline values: CDR1 KGHDR, CDR2 SFDVKD. The CDR3 region has the DNA TGTGCCACCAGTGATGGGACAGGGGGTGCTCAGCCCCAGCATTTT. Its translation: CATSDGTGGAQPQHF.

This clone was picked up a small number of times. The rearrangement links TRBV5-6 to TRBJ2-2, with D unresolved. The length of the CDR3 is 12 residues. The V and J ends lost 0 bases and 8 bases respectively, with 5 bases between them. Germline lookup yields CDR1 SGHDT and CDR2 YYEEEE. Here the CDR3 DNA reads TGTGCCAGCAGCTTGGACGGGGGGGAGCTGTTTTTT. Its translation is CASSLDGGELFF.

This clone was observed a single time. V and J are TRBV6-5 and TRBJ2-1; 7 nucleotides align to TRBD2. Germline V gene sequence: CDR1 MNHEY, CDR2 SVGAGI. The CDR3 contains 14 residues. After removal of 7 bases from V and 7 bases from J, the junction contained 10 bases not matched to a gene. The CDR3 spells CASTEGGPVNEQFF. Here the CDR3 DNA reads TGTGCCAGCACCGAGGGAGGGCCTGTTAATGAGCAGTTCTTC.

J is TRBJ1-5 and V is TRBV6-5; TRBD1 matches at 7 bases. The V gene end was trimmed by 6 bases and the J gene end by 7 bases; junction bases not matched to a gene: 12. The CDR3 runs 15 residues. The germline V gene has CDR1 MNHEY and CDR2 SVGAGI. The CDR3 sequence: CASRLEPGGWQPQHF. CDR3 nucleotide sequence: TGTGCCAGCAGGCTTGAACCAGGGGGGTGGCAGCCCCAGCATTTT.

The chain is built from TRBV15 and TRBJ2-1; D uncertain. The V end was cut by 0 bases, the J end by 7 bases, with 19 bases between. CDR1 and CDR2 (germline): LNHNV, YYDKDF (reference sequence). The CDR3 has 17 amino acids. CDR3 sequence (DNA): TGTGCCACCAGCAGAGATCGGTCTCGTATCGGTGAAAATGAGCAGTTCTTC. Protein product: CATSRDRSRIGENEQFF.

The rearrangement links TRBV19 to TRBJ2-5, with D possibly matching TRBD2 (6 bases). Germline CDR1 reads LNHDA; CDR2 reads SQIVND (reference sequence). V was shortened by 2 bases and J by 3 bases, with 10 bases between the two germline ends. CDR3 length: 14 residues. The CDR3 nucleotides read TGTGCCAGTAGTATAACGGGAGAGAAAGAGACCCAGTACTTC. This codes for CASSITGEKETQYF.

V is TRBV5-4 and J is TRBJ2-1; tentatively, D is TRBD2 (5 bases). The V end was cut by 2 bases, the J end by 8 bases, with 17 bases between. This CDR3 is 15 amino acids long. CDR1 is SGHNT and CDR2 is YYREEE in the germline V gene (reference sequence). This CDR3 is CASSFPTSSGHEQFF. The CDR3 coding sequence is TGTGCCAGCAGCTTTCCAACTAGTTCAGGACATGAGCAGTTCTTC.

The chain links TRBV11-3 to TRBJ2-2; D may be TRBD2 (7 bases). CDR1 is SGHNT, CDR2 YENEEA, per germline. There are 16 residues in the CDR3. Trimming cost V 7 bases and J 0 bases, with 15 bases left between them. Here the CDR3 DNA reads TGTGCCAGCACCCAGGGAGGGGGGACGAACACCGGGGAGCTGTTTTTT. Its translation: CASTQGGGTNTGELFF.

The chain joins TRBV27 to TRBJ1-5; 7 nucleotides match TRBD1. CDR3 size: 14 residues. After removal of 5 bases from V and 3 bases from J, the junction contained 4 bases not matched to a gene. CDR1 is MNHEY and CDR2 is SMNVEV in the germline V gene (reference sequence). CDR3: CASSQGQHNQPQHF. The CDR3 nucleotides are TGTGCCAGCAGTCAGGGACAGCACAATCAGCCCCAGCATTTT.

This chain connects TRBV12-5 to TRBJ1-1; no firm D call. With 0 bases removed from V and 4 bases from J, the gap between germline ends came to 12 bases. The CDR3 totals 15 residues. The germline V gene encodes CDR1 LGHNT and CDR2 FRNRAP. The CDR3 reads CASGLVSGGSTEAFF. As DNA, the CDR3 is TGTGCTAGTGGTTTGGTTTCGGGAGGGAGCACTGAAGCTTTCTTT.

The rearrangement joins TRBV20-1 to TRBJ2-1; 10 bases are a match to TRBD2. The CDR3 is 15 residues long. Germline assignment: CDR1 DFQATT and CDR2 SNEGSKA (reference sequence). Unmatched junction bases numbered 10, after V lost 3 bases and J lost 8 bases. The DNA of the CDR3 is TGCAGTGCTAGTGCCCTAGCGGGGGTGGTGGATGAGCAGTTCTTC. Translating gives CSASALAGVVDEQFF.

This clone was detected once. The chain recombines TRBV6-5 with TRBJ2-1; D perhaps matches TRBD1 (5 bases). This CDR3 has 15 amino acids. Germline loops: CDR1 MNHEY, CDR2 SVGAGI. The germline V and J ends were trimmed by 5 bases and 0 bases, with 11 bases remaining between them. Written as DNA, the CDR3 is TGTGCCAGCAGTCCTAGACAGATCTCCTACAATGAGCAGTTCTTC. It codes for CASSPRQISYNEQFF.

This clone occurred a few times. V and J are TRBV5-1 and TRBJ1-2; 7 nucleotides match TRBD1. Trimming cost V 4 bases and J 6 bases; bases outside gene matches: 6. The germline V gene encodes CDR1 SGHRS and CDR2 YFSETQ. The CDR3 is 13 amino acids. The CDR3 DNA is TGCGCCAGCAGCGTCTCCGGGACAGATGGCTACACCTTC. It encodes CASSVSGTDGYTF.

V gene TRBV5-6 combines with J gene TRBJ2-7; D unresolved. This CDR3 is built from 13 residues. Germline-derived CDR1 and CDR2 are SGHDT and YYEEEE. Trimming left V 0 bases short and J 7 bases short, with 11 bases between. As DNA, the CDR3 is TGTGCCAGCAGCTTGGGGCTAGTAGGTGAGCAGTACTTC. It specifies CASSLGLVGEQYF. Using reference TRBV5-6 and TRBJ2-7 for the parts outside the CDR3, the full variable domain is DAGVTQSPTHLIKTRGQQVTLRCSPKSGHDTVSWYQQALGQGPQFIFQYYEEEERQRGNFPDRFSGHQFPNYSSELNVNALLLGDSALYLCASSLGLVGEQYFGPGTRLTVT.

The CDR3 sequence is CASKFGQGPGTQYF. CDR3 nucleotide sequence: TGTGCCAGCAAGTTCGGACAGGGGCCCGGTACGCAGTATTTT. The chain combines TRBV27 with TRBJ2-3; 9 bases match TRBD1. From germline, CDR1 is MNHEY and CDR2 SMNVEV (reference sequence). This CDR3 is built from 14 residues. The J segment lost 8 bases and the V segment lost 7 bases, leaving 10 bases of the junction unmatched.

The V call is TRBV4-3, the J call TRBJ1-2; D is perhaps TRBD1 (6 bases). The CDR3 sequence is 17 residues long. Germline CDR1 is LGHNA and CDR2 is YSLEER. Trimming removed 0 bases from V and 4 bases from J, with 18 bases in between. As DNA, the CDR3 is TGCGCCAGCAGCCAAGAGGCGCCCGTGGGGGCCGGCTATGGCTACACCTTC. Amino acid sequence: CASSQEAPVGAGYGYTF.

The V and J genes are TRBV10-1 and TRBJ2-2; TRBD2 matches at 8 bases. J gave up 2 bases and V 7 bases, and 18 bases lay outside the gene matches. Looked up from germline, CDR1 is WNHNN and CDR2 is SYGVQD (reference sequence). The CDR3 is 19 residues long. The DNA for the CDR3 is TGCGCCAGCAACCGAGTCGAACTAGCGGCCCAAAGCAACACCGGGGAGCTGTTTTTT. This gives the protein CASNRVELAAQSNTGELFF.